This T cell receptor beta chain was found in a study of blood T cell repertoires in COVID-19 (TCRdb year 2020). For the study in its entirety: Samples from collaborators originated in the United States, Italy and Spain and spanned both the acute and convalescent phases of COVID-19. The repertoires were released in a freely available public database meant as a resource for research on the immune response to SARS-CoV-2. The prospective study material was composed of cDNA or gDNA derived from T cells, B-cell-depleted T cells, or PBMCs. HLA class I and class II types, where available, came from metadata supplied by the sample provider rather than from assay-based typing. The sample metadata nearly always contained a de-identified subject ID, COVID-19 status, age in years and sex. Samples came from the ongoing ImmuneRACE study (first 160 participants) plus 1,254 subjects from 6 global collaborators. The dataset comprised deeply sampled blood TCRbeta repertoires from subjects exposed to, actively infected with, or recovered from COVID-19.

From a lookup of the germline V gene, CDR1 and CDR2 are SNHLY and FYNNEI. The V and J ends are trimmed by 0 bases and 0 bases, leaving 10 bases between them. The CDR3 starts with the cysteine, ends with the phenylalanine, and has 16 residues. CDR3 DNA is the only sequence kept; it has 48 bases, read in frame from the first base. TCRbeta CDR3 regions were amplified from genomic DNA using the immunoSEQ Assay, a bias-controlled multiplex PCR. As for the authors' bioinformatics: Within the assay, amplification of reference gene primers was used to estimate how many nucleated cells each sample contained. To quantify the absolute abundance of each unique TCRbeta CDR3 rearrangement, sequence reads were collapsed and filtered. Productive Simpson clonality was computed per sample as the square root of Simpson's diversity index over productive rearrangements. Held by TCRdb, this immuneACCESS table contains in-frame sequences only and omits some clones. Under half of the omission traces to an unresolved V gene where checked; the cause of the rest is unknown. The DNA gave D and trimming, while V, J and clone size come from that table. This sample lists 40,000 to 55,000 clones; approximately 88% were detected once. The top ten constitute 27% of the sample.

On this clone: Its specific antigen is unknown. The input lacks base qualities; no much larger clone sits a single base away.

The collaborating institutions used their own protocols to collect whole blood in K2EDTA tubes. For TCRbeta analysis, collaborators shipped samples as frozen whole blood, isolated PBMCs, or DNA extracted from either of those sample types. The study at large found these results: Clinical and demographic metadata were provided uncurated, with the amount varying by source and participant.

Sequenced sample: peripheral blood. The source is a human donor in a cohort sampled during active COVID-19. The chain joins TRBV2 to TRBJ2-3; TRBD2 is perhaps the D gene, given 5 matching bases. The nucleotide sequence is TGTGCCAGCAGTGAAGCAGGAGCGGAGAGCACAGATACGCAGTATTTT. It codes for CASSEAGAESTDTQYF.